Listed here are 19 T cell receptor beta chains from one sample, sequenced in a study of blood T cell repertoires in COVID-19. Clones were read by immunoSEQ multiplex PCR, and TCRdb kept only the in-frame ones, dropping some. The sample has approximately 300,000 clones; 90% are singletons. Sequences were obtained from peripheral blood. Receptors were obtained from a woman in her forties with COVID-19, enrolled during active disease.

This clone occurred once. The chain uses TRBV7-2 and TRBJ1-2, with D possibly matching TRBD1 (5 bases). CDR1 SGHTA and CDR2 FQGNSA come from the germline V gene. The V end was cut by 5 bases, the J end by 4 bases, with 17 bases between. The CDR3 length is 15 residues. The CDR3 DNA follows: TGTGCCAGCAGCCTAGGAGCCGGGGGTTTCTATGGCTACACCTTC. It translates to CASSLGAGGFYGYTF.

In nucleotides, the CDR3 is TGCGCCAGCAGTCAAGGGGGAGATACGCAGTATTTT. As protein: CASSQGGDTQYF. J is TRBJ2-3 and V is TRBV10-2; TRBD1 might be the D (6 bases). The CDR3 consists of 12 residues. V was trimmed by 5 bases and J by 5 bases, leaving 8 bases between them. The germline V gene has CDR1 WSHSY and CDR2 SAAADI.

The V and J genes are TRBV18 and TRBJ2-5; tentatively, D is TRBD1 (6 bases). This CDR3 has 15 amino acids. In germline, CDR1 is KGHSH, CDR2 LQKENI. V was clipped by 2 bases and J by 3 bases, with 13 bases between them. CDR3 DNA: TGTGCCAGCTCACCAGTTAAAGCAGGGGAAGAGACCCAGTACTTC. Protein: CASSPVKAGEETQYF. Filled out from reference TRBV18 and TRBJ2-5, the complete variable domain reads NAGVMQNPRHLVRRRGQEARLRCSPMKGHSHVYWYRQLPEEGLKFMVYLQKENIIDESGMPKERFSAEFPKEGPSILRIQQVVRGDSAAYFCASSPVKAGEETQYFGPGTRLLVL.

This chain connects TRBV15 to TRBJ1-1, with D perhaps matching TRBD1 (6 bases). Germline V lookup: CDR1 LNHNV, CDR2 YYDKDF (reference sequence). The CDR3 covers 14 residues. V was shortened by 9 bases and J by 0 bases, with 14 bases between the two germline ends. The DNA for the CDR3 is TGTGCCACTACACCAGGGGATATGAACACTGAAGCTTTCTTT. Encoded protein: CATTPGDMNTEAFF.

The chain uses TRBV19 and TRBJ1-2, with 9 bases identical to TRBD1. The junction had 10 bases not matched to a gene; V was cut back by 5 bases and J by 6 bases. Germline CDR1 is LNHDA and CDR2 is SQIVND (reference sequence). This CDR3 region has 15 residues. The CDR3: CASSLTGGAPHGYTF. The CDR3 nucleotides are TGTGCCAGTAGTCTCACAGGGGGCGCTCCCCATGGCTACACCTTC.

The rearrangement links TRBV24-1 to TRBJ1-2; D gene uncertain. The CDR3 extends over 14 amino acids. Germline CDR1 KGHDR, CDR2 SFDVKD. The V end was cut by 3 bases, the J end by 6 bases, with 13 bases between. CDR3: CATSDPRAGDGYTF. CDR3 DNA sequence: TGTGCCACCAGTGATCCCCGGGCCGGGGATGGCTACACCTTC.

This clone occurred once. The chain joins TRBV29-1 to TRBJ2-7; D gene ambiguous. Germline CDR1 reads SQVTM; CDR2 reads ANQGSEA. Trimming removed 6 bases at V and 3 bases at J, with 9 bases between. The CDR3 contains 11 residues. The CDR3 nucleotides are TGCAGCGTCGGTGACTTCTACGAGCAGTACTTC. Translated: CSVGDFYEQYF.

This chain connects TRBV4-1 to TRBJ2-3; 10 nucleotides align to TRBD2. J lost 2 bases, V lost 1 base, and 6 bases had no gene match. CDR1 is MGHRA and CDR2 is YSYEKL in the germline V gene. The CDR3 is made up of 17 amino acids. The CDR3 bases are TGCGCCAGCAGCCAAGGGACCCTAGCGGGGGTCACAGATACGCAGTATTTT. Translated, it gives CASSQGTLAGVTDTQYF.

J is TRBJ2-5 and V is TRBV30; perhaps TRBD2 as D (5 bases). Germline V CDR1 and CDR2: GTSNPN, SVGIG (reference sequence). The V and J ends lost 4 bases and 5 bases respectively, with 11 bases between them. The CDR3 length is 12 residues. This CDR3 is CAWTPRGETQYF. As DNA, the CDR3 is TGTGCCTGGACCCCCCGAGGGGAGACCCAGTACTTC.

J is TRBJ2-3 and V is TRBV9; D not resolved. CDR1 is SGDLS, CDR2 YYNGEE, per germline. This CDR3 has 15 amino acids. Trimming took off 0 bases at V and 1 base at J, with 9 bases between the two ends. As DNA, the CDR3 is TGTGCCAGCAGCGTAGTCGGCACAGGCACAGATACGCAGTATTTT. It translates to CASSVVGTGTDTQYF. Using reference TRBV9 and TRBJ2-3 for the parts outside the CDR3, the full variable domain is DSGVTQTPKHLITATGQRVTLRCSPRSGDLSVYWYQQSLDQGLQFLIQYYNGEERAKGNILERFSAQQFPDLHSELNLSSLELGDSALYFCASSVVGTGTDTQYFGPGTRLTVL.

The V and J genes are TRBV7-9 and TRBJ2-6; D is unresolved. The germline V and J ends were trimmed by 5 bases and 4 bases, with 15 bases remaining between them. The germline V gene has CDR1 SEHNR and CDR2 FQNEAQ (reference sequence). The CDR3 length is 16 residues. Here the CDR3 reads CASSPPLHAGANVLTF. The CDR3 region has the DNA TGTGCCAGCAGCCCTCCACTCCACGCCGGGGCCAACGTCCTGACTTTC.

This clone was seen once. Written as DNA, the CDR3 is TGCGCCAGCAGCCAAGATTGGCCGGGGAGGGGAGAGACCCAGTACTTC. It encodes CASSQDWPGRGETQYF. The rearrangement joins TRBV4-3 to TRBJ2-5; 7 bases map to TRBD2. Per the germline V gene, CDR1 is LGHNA and CDR2 is YSLEER. The CDR3 has 16 amino acids. V shed 0 bases and J 4 bases; nucleotides not matched to a gene: 8.

The rearrangement links TRBV25-1 to TRBJ1-1, with TRBD1 matching over 10 bases. In germline, CDR1 is MGHDK, CDR2 SYGVNS. CDR3 length: 15 residues. With V trimmed by 4 bases and J by 11 bases, 13 bases remained unmatched. In DNA, the CDR3 is TGTGCCAGCAGTGCCAATCAGGACAGGGGGACTGGGGCTTTCTTT. It specifies CASSANQDRGTGAFF.

The chain employs TRBV3-1 (or the pseudogene TRBV3-2) and TRBJ1-1, with TRBD1 as a possible D gene (5 bases). Germline CDR1 LGHDT, CDR2 YNNKEL (reference sequence). The V and J ends lost 7 bases and 8 bases respectively, with 20 bases between them. CDR3 size: 14 residues. This CDR3 reads CASINVGGIREAFF. As DNA, the CDR3 is TGTGCCAGCATCAACGTCGGGGGGATCCGGGAAGCTTTCTTT.

This clone occurred a few times. The chain couples TRBV6-5 to TRBJ1-2, with 8 positions matching TRBD1. Trimming cost V 2 bases and J 4 bases; bases outside gene matches: 9. CDR3 length equals 16 residues. The V gene's germline CDR1 is MNHEY and CDR2 SVGAGI. As DNA, the CDR3 is TGTGCCAGCAGTTACCCAAGACAGGGGTCCTTCTATGGCTACACCTTC. Protein product: CASSYPRQGSFYGYTF.

V is TRBV30 and J is TRBJ1-1, with D hard to call. This CDR3 is 11 amino acids long. V dropped 7 bases and J dropped 1 base, with 7 bases sitting between them. CDR1 and CDR2 (germline): GTSNPN, SVGIG (reference sequence). CDR3 region: CASLRNTEAFF. Here the CDR3 DNA reads TGTGCCTCCCTGAGGAACACTGAAGCTTTCTTT.

The chain combines TRBV28 with TRBJ1-1, with a tentative D call TRBD1 (5 bases). Germline V gene sequence: CDR1 MDHEN, CDR2 SYDVKM. With 2 bases removed from V and 5 bases from J, the gap between germline ends came to 12 bases. This CDR3 is built from 14 residues. The CDR3 nucleotides are TGTGCCAGCAGTTTACGGGCAAGACAGACTGAAGCTTTCTTT. This encodes CASSLRARQTEAFF.

This chain links TRBV7-6 with TRBJ2-3; D possibly corresponds to TRBD2 (5 bases). Germline V lookup: CDR1 SGHVS, CDR2 FNYEAQ. The V gene lost 6 bases and the J gene lost 10 bases, with 20 bases spanning the gap. This CDR3 spans 14 amino acids. In DNA form, the CDR3 reads TGTGCCAGCAGTTCTCCTCCCACCCGGGATGCGCAGTATTTT. Encoded protein: CASSSPPTRDAQYF.

The chain joins TRBV29-1 to TRBJ2-7; 10 bases line up with TRBD1. Germline V lookup: CDR1 SQVTM, CDR2 ANQGSEA. CDR3 size: 14 residues. The V gene end was trimmed by 6 bases and the J gene end by 5 bases; junction bases not matched to a gene: 10. The CDR3 loop is CSVGSGQGVHEQYF. CDR3 coding DNA: TGCAGCGTGGGTTCTGGACAGGGGGTCCACGAGCAGTACTTC.